This T cell receptor beta chain was documented in a study of T cells in Graves' hyperthyroidism and ophthalmopathy (dated by TCRdb to 2018 to 2020). For the wider study: To identify TCR V-J signatures that set the groups apart, the researchers used a discovery cohort of 100 patients, made up of under 50 with Graves' ophthalmopathy and some 60 with stable Graves' hyperthyroidism. The roughly 94 discovery patients were randomly divided into training and test sets at a 7:3 ratio. After blood sampling, hyperthyroidism patients were treated with methimazole at a starting dose of 30 mg daily, and ophthalmopathy patients were treated with high-dose intravenous methylprednisolone. Prospective prediction of ophthalmopathy was tested in an independent validation cohort of approximately 19 hyperthyroidism patients and 17 patients who later progressed to ophthalmopathy. TCR Vbeta CDR3 sequencing of approximately 140 peripheral blood samples (over 40 ophthalmopathy, 75 to 80 hyperthyroidism and roughly 17 progressor patients) is reported in the paper. The study also compared thyroid tissue and blood T-cell repertoires from a handful of Graves' hyperthyroidism patients.

The TCR beta CDR3 regions were amplified from RNA transcripts. A first-round RT-PCR of the TCR CDR3 used the HTBI primer set with the Qiagen OneStep RT-PCR kit. The libraries were constructed in a second round of multiplex PCR and then size-selected and purified. Sequencing of the libraries was done on an Illumina HiSeq2000 using paired-end 100 bp reads. For the original study's pipeline: Raw data were processed with SOAPnuke, discarding reads with adapters, uncalled bases, mean Phred below 15, or no exact constant-primer or identifier match. COPE v1.2.5 was used to merge the high-quality paired reads, and each unique nucleotide sequence was defined as a clonotype. Clonotypes were aligned to IMGT TRBV, TRBD and TRBJ reference segments using MiTCR v1.1. Analysis was restricted to V-J combinations with a frequency above 0.0001, which covered about 99% of repertoires. A TCS score was defined as the ratio of F50 (clonal expansion) to E x V (chaos), with BLOSUM62-based TCRdist applied between CDR3 peptides within each V-J. Welch's t-statistics and random forest reduced just over 500 V-J features to some 14, which were used in a naive Bayes classifier (R e1071). The Morisita-Horn index was used to measure how similar the thyroid and blood repertoires were. TCRdb took the public reads, trimmed them with fastp at Q25, ran MiXCR for clone calling and kept in-frame beta chains. A single entry per CDR3 protein holds the most common genes and DNA from its merged rows. For this entry, the V and J calls and clone size follow TCRdb and not the study's own pipeline. Recorded for this sample are 490,000 or so distinct CDR3 sequences; 46% of them occurred a single time. About two fifths of the sample goes to the ten largest clones.

Relative to germline, V is missing 7 bases and J is missing 1 base, with 4 bases of the junction outside any gene match. CDR1 and CDR2 were assigned from the germline V gene as SGHDT and YYEEEE. The CDR3 sequence holds 14 residues, the cysteine and phenylalanine included. The read is trimmed to its CDR3 DNA, 42 bases read in frame from base 1. Concerning this clonotype: There is no known antigen for this receptor. One base away there is no much larger clone; base qualities are not given.

Broad study findings and their caveats: During validation, the model predicted progression to ophthalmopathy a median of approximately six months ahead of onset, with almost 71% sensitivity and 72% to 80% specificity. Blood samples also contained most of the expanded thyroid clonotypes (frequency above 0.001), which suggests that blood repertoires may reflect thyroid immune responses. No statistical method was used to set the sample size in advance, and investigators knew the group allocation. Ophthalmopathy was separated from stable hyperthyroidism by a 13 V-J signature model, with approximately 89% sensitivity and roughly 81% specificity obtained in cross-validation and 80%/75% obtained in testing.

The study excluded patients with uncontrolled infections, other autoimmune diseases, pregnancy or lactation. Clinical symptoms, serum thyroxine and TRAb, thyroid ultrasound, and orbital computed tomography formed the basis for the diagnoses. Trizol reagent was used to extract total RNA, and RNA quality was then checked on an Agilent 2100 Bioanalyzer. This sequence uses TRBV5-6 and TRBJ2-7; 11 nucleotides in the junction match TRBD2. The sequencing sample was made of peripheral blood or thyroid tissue (not recorded which). The source of this sequence is an adult woman with Graves' disease, either hyperthyroidism or ophthalmopathy (not recorded which). The DNA sequence is TGTGCCAGCGGGCTAGCGGGGGGTTCCTACGAGCAGTACTTC. Its amino acids are CASGLAGGSYEQYF.